This TCR beta chain was sequenced in a study of blood T cell repertoires in COVID-19. After removal of 4 bases from V and 11 bases from J, the junction contained 7 bases not matched to a gene. The length of the CDR3 is 12 residues. TCRdb's table, derived via immunoSEQ multiplex PCR, lists solely in-frame clones and lacks some. The table includes 25,000 to 30,000 clones, 85% to 95% detected once. The chain couples TRBV23-1 to TRBJ1-1; 7 bases fit TRBD1. TRBV23-1 is assigned to the ORF class and has an uncertain function. Sequences were obtained from peripheral blood. This clonotype was obtained from a human donor with active COVID-19. The donor label of this sample is uncertain. CDR3 DNA: TGCGCCAGCAGTCCATCCGGGACAGAGGCTTTCTTT. Translation gives CASSPSGTEAFF.